Each of the 21 T cell receptor beta chains below was sequenced from the same sample in a study of Tregs in tolerant kidney transplant recipients. Clones were sequenced by immunoSEQ multiplex PCR, and TCRdb holds only the in-frame ones, with some missing. The sample includes some 74,000 clones, less than 95% of them seen just once. This material consisted of Tregs from blood, taken before the transplant. The source is a human donor who received a combined kidney and bone marrow transplant.

A single count supports this clone. The chain employs TRBV19 and TRBJ2-3, with 7 positions matching TRBD2. CDR1 is LNHDA, CDR2 SQIVND, per germline (reference sequence). The CDR3 consists of 17 residues. Germline trimming cut 0 bases from V and 2 bases from J; bases unmatched to any gene: 8. CDR3 nucleotide sequence: TGTGCCAGTAGTATAGAGGGAACTAGCGCCTACACAGATACGCAGTATTTT. Translating it yields CASSIEGTSAYTDTQYF.

The genes are TRBV14 and TRBJ2-1, with 8 bases aligning to TRBD2. Germline CDR1 reads SGHDN; CDR2 reads FVKESK. The CDR3 spans 17 residues. After removal of 4 bases from V and 8 bases from J, the junction contained 16 bases not matched to a gene. CDR3 sequence: CASSRILGAGGFYEQFF. CDR3 DNA: TGTGCCAGCAGCCGTATCTTAGGCGCGGGAGGTTTCTATGAGCAGTTCTTC.

This chain uses TRBV7-2 with TRBJ1-1; 8 bases agree with TRBD1. V dropped 5 bases and J dropped 1; count of bases not matched to a gene: 3. Germline lookup yields CDR1 SGHTA and CDR2 FQGNSA. The CDR3 runs 14 residues. This CDR3 is CASSGGQGNTEAFF. Written as DNA, the CDR3 is TGTGCCAGCAGCGGCGGACAGGGGAACACTGAAGCTTTCTTT.

V usage is TRBV30 and J usage is TRBJ2-1, with a weak D call TRBD2 (6 bases). There are 15 residues in the CDR3. Germline V lookup: CDR1 GTSNPN, CDR2 SVGIG (reference sequence). The V end was cut by 0 bases, the J end by 4 bases, with 13 bases between. The CDR3 region has the DNA TGTGCCTGGAGTGTACGTCTAGCGCCTTACAATGAGCAGTTCTTC. Encoded protein: CAWSVRLAPYNEQFF.

This clone came up once. The chain links TRBV2 to TRBJ1-5; D is unresolved. CDR1 is SNHLY, CDR2 FYNNEI, per germline. This CDR3 is 14 amino acids long. Trimming took 4 bases from V and 3 from J, leaving 10 bases between them. The CDR3 sequence is CASSVPAPNQPQHF. CDR3 bases: TGTGCCAGCAGTGTCCCGGCCCCCAATCAGCCCCAGCATTTT.

V is TRBV7-2 and J is TRBJ2-7, with TRBD2 matching over 9 bases. V was pared by 3 bases and J by 0 bases, with 3 bases of the junction left unmatched. This CDR3 comprises 15 residues. Germline V gene data show CDR1 as SGHTA and CDR2 as FQGNSA. In DNA form, the CDR3 reads TGTGCCAGCAGCTTCAATAGCGGGAGCTCCTACGAGCAGTACTTC. Encoded protein: CASSFNSGSSYEQYF. The complete variable domain, with remaining parts taken from reference TRBV7-2 and TRBJ2-7, reads GAGVSQSPSNKVTEKGKDVELRCDPISGHTALYWYRQSLGQGLEFLIYFQGNSAPDKSGLPSDRFSAERTGGSVSTLTIQRTQQEDSAVYLCASSFNSGSSYEQYFGPGTRLTVT.

This clone came up once. The chain carries TRBV6-6 and TRBJ1-5, with D tentatively TRBD1 (5 bases). Per the germline V gene, CDR1 is MNHNY and CDR2 is SVGAGI (reference sequence). With 0 bases removed from V and 3 bases from J, the gap between germline ends came to 9 bases. The CDR3 has 15 residues. The CDR3 region is CASSYSGQINQPQHF. DNA of the CDR3: TGTGCCAGCAGTTACTCGGGGCAGATCAATCAGCCCCAGCATTTT.

The chain links TRBV10-2 to TRBJ1-2; 8 bases map to TRBD1. Germline CDR1 reads WSHSY; CDR2 reads SAAADI. The CDR3 is made up of 14 amino acids. The junction had 10 bases not matched to a gene; V was cut back by 3 bases and J by 10 bases. CDR3 sequence reads: CASSESGGESDYTF. For the CDR3, the DNA is TGCGCCAGCAGTGAATCAGGGGGCGAGAGTGACTACACCTTC.

The chain uses TRBV7-2 and TRBJ1-1; D might be TRBD1 (5 bases). CDR1 and CDR2 from the germline V gene are SGHTA and FQGNSA. The CDR3 is 18 residues long. V lost 2 bases and J lost 1, with 20 bases in between. CDR3 bases: TGTGCCAGCAGCTTATATATCCTAATCGGGACGGGGAACACTGAAGCTTTCTTT. It yields the protein CASSLYILIGTGNTEAFF.

This chain joins TRBV9 and TRBJ2-3; D remains unclear. Trimming took off 0 bases at V and 4 bases at J, with 9 bases between the two ends. This CDR3 has 14 residues. CDR1 SGDLS and CDR2 YYNGEE come from the germline V gene. The CDR3 sequence: CASSVVGRADTQYF. The CDR3 DNA follows: TGTGCCAGCAGCGTAGTTGGTCGGGCAGATACGCAGTATTTT.

CDR3 protein: CASSSTVNTEAFF. CDR3 coding DNA: TGCGCCAGCAGCTCGACAGTGAACACTGAAGCTTTCTTT. V and J are TRBV5-1 and TRBJ1-1; possibly TRBD1 for D (5 bases). This CDR3 region has 13 residues. Germline V gene lookup returns CDR1 SGHRS and CDR2 YFSETQ. V lost 3 bases, J lost 0 bases, and 6 bases lay in between.

The chain uses TRBV19 and TRBJ2-3; D gene uncertain. In germline, CDR1 is LNHDA, CDR2 SQIVND (reference sequence). The V end was cut by 3 bases, the J end by 3 bases, with 4 bases between. The CDR3 is 12 residues long. CDR3 bases: TGTGCCAGTAGTATTGGGACAGATACGCAGTATTTT. It specifies CASSIGTDTQYF.

The chain couples TRBV7-9 to TRBJ1-1, with D possibly TRBD1 on 6 matching bases. In germline, CDR1 is SEHNR, CDR2 FQNEAQ (reference sequence). This CDR3 has 13 amino acids. V lost 6 bases, J lost 3 bases, and 11 bases lay in between. The CDR3 is CASSLNRDTEAFF. The CDR3 bases are TGTGCCAGCAGTCTAAACAGGGACACTGAAGCTTTCTTT.

The CDR3 sequence is CASRRGQTNYGYTF. The CDR3 region has the DNA TGTGCCAGCAGGCGGGGACAGACTAACTATGGCTACACCTTC. This sequence joins TRBV13 and TRBJ1-2; 7 nucleotides line up with TRBD1. Germline V lookup: CDR1 PRHDT, CDR2 FYEKMQ (reference sequence). Trimming at V came to 6 bases and at J to 0 bases, leaving 4 bases not matched to a gene. The CDR3 consists of 14 residues.

The chain is built from TRBV28 and TRBJ1-5; weak D call: TRBD1 (5 bases). Germline loops: CDR1 MDHEN, CDR2 SYDVKM. The length of the CDR3 is 15 residues. V was pared by 3 bases and J by 9 bases, with 18 bases between. The CDR3 loop reads CASSFRGQGGMPQHF. In DNA form, the CDR3 reads TGTGCCAGCAGTTTTCGAGGGCAGGGTGGAATGCCCCAGCATTTT.

The chain has TRBV27 and TRBJ1-2; TRBD1 matches at 8 bases. Germline CDR1 is MNHEY and CDR2 is SMNVEV (reference sequence). The CDR3 length is 12 residues. V shed 8 bases, J shed 5 bases, and the junction held 4 bases outside the gene matches. CDR3 sequence (DNA): TGTGCCAGCGGCACAGGGGGGTATGGCTACACCTTC. Protein: CASGTGGYGYTF.

This sequence joins TRBV6-5 and TRBJ1-3; weak D call: TRBD1 (6 bases). The ends were cut back, 6 bases at V and 3 bases at J, with 9 bases in the middle. The CDR3 loop spans 13 amino acids. Germline V CDR1 and CDR2: MNHEY, SVGAGI. The CDR3 region is CASSRGLGNTIYF. In DNA, the CDR3 is TGTGCCAGCAGCCGGGGGCTTGGAAACACCATATATTTT.

The gene calls are TRBV5-1 and TRBJ1-4; no reliable D call. The length of the CDR3 is 15 residues. Germline V lookup: CDR1 SGHRS, CDR2 YFSETQ. Trimming removed 1 base from V and 5 bases from J, with 12 bases in between. The CDR3 region has the DNA TGCGCCAGCAGCTTGTTTTTCGAGGAAAATGAAAAACTGTTTTTT. Amino acids: CASSLFFEENEKLFF.

The chain employs TRBV27 and TRBJ1-1, with 9 bases matching TRBD1. The J segment lost 3 bases and the V segment lost 4 bases, leaving 9 bases of the junction unmatched. In germline, CDR1 is MNHEY, CDR2 SMNVEV (reference sequence). The CDR3 consists of 16 residues. CDR3 in amino acids: CASSSNRGRGDTEAFF. The CDR3 nucleotides read TGTGCCAGCAGTTCCAACAGGGGGCGCGGGGACACTGAAGCTTTCTTT.

The chain uses TRBV28 and TRBJ1-5; 9 bases align to TRBD1. There are 16 residues in the CDR3. Germline CDR1 reads MDHEN; CDR2 reads SYDVKM. V dropped 5 bases and J dropped 3; count of bases not matched to a gene: 8. The CDR3 region is CASSAGTGKFNQPQHF. Here the CDR3 DNA reads TGTGCCAGCAGTGCCGGGACAGGGAAATTCAATCAGCCCCAGCATTTT.

V usage is TRBV7-2 and J usage is TRBJ2-7; TRBD2 matches 12 bases. V gave up 5 bases and J gave up 6 bases; unmatched junction bases: 8. From germline, CDR1 is SGHTA and CDR2 FQGNSA. There are 15 residues in the CDR3. The CDR3 here is CASSQRLAGVIEQYF. CDR3 coding DNA: TGTGCCAGCAGCCAAAGACTAGCGGGAGTTATCGAGCAGTACTTC. Complete variable domain (other parts from reference TRBV7-2 and TRBJ2-7): GAGVSQSPSNKVTEKGKDVELRCDPISGHTALYWYRQSLGQGLEFLIYFQGNSAPDKSGLPSDRFSAERTGGSVSTLTIQRTQQEDSAVYLCASSQRLAGVIEQYFGPGTRLTVT.